This record looks at one T cell receptor beta chain sequence and its context. This sample was included in a study of T-cell reconstitution after alpha-beta-depleted transplantation in children. Preparation of the TCRbeta library used unique molecular identifiers. TCRdb reanalysed the PCR reads using MiXCR and keeps one entry per CDR3 protein. The sample carries some 520,000 distinct CDR3 sequences, about 31% recorded once. This TCR was recovered from a human donor who donated a stem cell graft to a child with aplastic anemia. The input for sequencing was PBMCs from the stem cell graft donor, taken from the stem cell graft.

The DNA of the CDR3 is TGTGCCAGTAATATCACGCCGGGATCTTATAAGGGAGATACGCAGTATTTT. Its protein is CASNITPGSYKGDTQYF. The chain links TRBV7-8 to TRBJ2-3; tentatively, D is TRBD2 (5 bases). The CDR3 spans 17 residues. The V and J ends lost 9 bases and 5 bases respectively, with 27 bases between them. Germline CDR1 is SGHVS and CDR2 is FQNEAQ.